These 24 T cell receptor beta chains were all obtained from the same sample, sequenced in a study of radiotherapy plus CTLA-4 blockade in lung cancer. This table comes from immunoSEQ multiplex PCR, and its TCRdb copy is limited to in-frame clones, with some not included. This sample has 95,000 to 150,000 clones; approximately 90% occur once, and the top ten carry 6.9%. Sequenced here: peripheral blood, sampled from a patient treated with radiotherapy plus ipilimumab. These receptors came from a human donor with non-small cell lung cancer that progressed on radiotherapy plus ipilimumab.

The V call is TRBV18, the J call TRBJ1-5, with 10 bases matching TRBD1. Per germline, CDR1 KGHSH and CDR2 LQKENI. The CDR3 consists of 15 residues. V was clipped by 2 bases and J by 5 bases; unmatched bases: 3. CDR3 DNA sequence: TGTGCCAGCTCACCATCAGGACAGGGGGATCAGCCCCAGCATTTT. This translates into CASSPSGQGDQPQHF. Full variable domain (remainder filled in from reference TRBV18 and TRBJ1-5): NAGVMQNPRHLVRRRGQEARLRCSPMKGHSHVYWYRQLPEEGLKFMVYLQKENIIDESGMPKERFSAEFPKEGPSILRIQQVVRGDSAAYFCASSPSGQGDQPQHFGDGTRLSIL.

This chain connects TRBV5-6 to TRBJ1-2; the D gene is possibly TRBD1 (5 bases). Per germline, CDR1 SGHDT and CDR2 YYEEEE. Trimming took off 4 bases at V and 8 bases at J, with 18 bases between the two ends. This CDR3 spans 14 amino acids. This CDR3 reads CASSPPRGIGGYTF. CDR3 bases: TGTGCCAGCAGCCCCCCCCGGGGGATTGGGGGCTACACCTTC.

The chain couples TRBV5-4 to TRBJ2-5; D gene unclear. In germline, CDR1 is SGHNT, CDR2 YYREEE (reference sequence). The CDR3 has 13 residues. V was pared by 1 base and J by 2 bases, with 6 bases between. The CDR3 loop reads CASSLTEQETQYF. In DNA, the CDR3 is TGTGCCAGCAGCTTGACAGAGCAAGAGACCCAGTACTTC. Full variable domain (missing parts from reference TRBV5-4 and TRBJ2-5): ETGVTQSPTHLIKTRGQQVTLRCSSQSGHNTVSWYQQALGQGPQFIFQYYREEENGRGNFPPRFSGLQFPNYSSELNVNALELDDSALYLCASSLTEQETQYFGPGTRLLVL.

This chain connects TRBV6-1 to TRBJ2-1, with TRBD2 matching 13 bases. V shed 6 bases, J shed 8 bases, and the junction held 7 bases outside the gene matches. Germline V gives CDR1 MNHNS, CDR2 SASEGT. The CDR3 is made up of 15 amino acids. The CDR3 here is CASRDGLAGVYEQFF. The CDR3 DNA reads as TGTGCCAGCAGGGACGGACTAGCGGGAGTCTATGAGCAGTTCTTC.

The rearrangement joins TRBV5-1 to TRBJ1-1; 8 nucleotides agree with TRBD1. Germline values: CDR1 SGHRS, CDR2 YFSETQ. J lost 1 base, V lost 4 bases, and 3 bases had no gene match. This CDR3 comprises 14 residues. CDR3 coding DNA: TGCGCCAGCAGCCGGACAGGGTCGAACACTGAAGCTTTCTTT. Translating gives CASSRTGSNTEAFF.

The chain is built from TRBV5-1 and TRBJ2-7; possibly TRBD2 for D (5 bases). The V end was cut by 0 bases, the J end by 0 bases, with 13 bases between. The CDR3 covers 16 residues. Germline V gene lookup returns CDR1 SGHRS and CDR2 YFSETQ. Here the CDR3 DNA reads TGCGCCAGCAGCTTGGAGCCCGGACTGAGCTCCTACGAGCAGTACTTC. As protein: CASSLEPGLSSYEQYF. Filled out from reference TRBV5-1 and TRBJ2-7, the complete variable domain reads KAGVTQTPRYLIKTRGQQVTLSCSPISGHRSVSWYQQTPGQGLQFLFEYFSETQRNKGNFPGRFSGRQFSNSRSEMNVSTLELGDSALYLCASSLEPGLSSYEQYFGPGTRLTVT.

The genes are TRBV9 and TRBJ2-3; unclear D gene. The germline V and J ends were trimmed by 4 bases and 3 bases, with 12 bases remaining between them. There are 14 residues in the CDR3. CDR1 is SGDLS, CDR2 YYNGEE, per germline. The CDR3 DNA sequence: TGTGCCAGCAGCTCCCTCCGAACGACAGATACGCAGTATTTT. It translates to CASSSLRTTDTQYF.

This sequence joins TRBV10-3 and TRBJ2-7; 10 nucleotides align to TRBD1. Germline V gene data show CDR1 as ENHRY and CDR2 as SYGVKD. The CDR3 length is 14 residues. V lost 3 bases to trimming and J lost 2 bases; unmatched junction nucleotides: 1. The CDR3 nucleotides read TGTGCCATCAGTGAAGGGACAGGGGCCTACGAGCAGTACTTC. It codes for CAISEGTGAYEQYF.

The gene calls are TRBV28 and TRBJ2-1, with 8 bases that match TRBD2. Germline V gene lookup returns CDR1 MDHEN and CDR2 SYDVKM. The CDR3 is 14 residues long. Trimming removed 6 bases from V and 4 bases from J; junction bases left unmatched: 5. CDR3 nucleotide sequence: TGTGCCAGCAGCGGGACTAGGAAGTACAATGAGCAGTTCTTC. Translated: CASSGTRKYNEQFF.

The chain has TRBV28 and TRBJ1-1; 8 nucleotides align to TRBD1. The CDR3 runs to 14 residues. From germline, CDR1 is MDHEN and CDR2 SYDVKM. The ends lost 6 bases at V and 4 bases at J; junction bases unmatched: 7. The CDR3 DNA reads as TGTGCCAGCAGCGCAGGGGGCCGGGTCACTGAAGCTTTCTTT. Encoded protein: CASSAGGRVTEAFF.

This sequence joins TRBV5-1 and TRBJ2-5; 8 bases align to TRBD1. This CDR3 region has 14 residues. Germline V gives CDR1 SGHRS, CDR2 YFSETQ. The junction had 0 bases not matched to a gene; V was cut back by 1 base and J by 1 base. CDR3 in amino acids: CASSLTGGQETQYF. In nucleotides, the CDR3 is TGCGCCAGCAGCTTGACAGGGGGCCAAGAGACCCAGTACTTC.

V gene TRBV11-3 combines with J gene TRBJ2-1, with 7 bases that match TRBD2. The CDR3 has 15 residues. In germline, CDR1 is SGHNT, CDR2 YENEEA. With 5 bases clipped from V and 8 bases from J, the junction kept 12 bases outside the gene matches. The CDR3 DNA follows: TGTGCCAGCAGCCACCGAGCGGGAACTAGAGATGAGCAGTTCTTC. Its translation: CASSHRAGTRDEQFF.

V is TRBV19 and J is TRBJ2-4; D assignment may be TRBD1 or TRBD2 (5 bases each). This CDR3 comprises 16 residues. V gave up 3 bases and J gave up 2 bases, with 14 bases separating them. Germline CDR1 LNHDA, CDR2 SQIVND (reference sequence). CDR3 DNA: TGTGCCAGTAGTATCGGTGTTGAGGGGACCAAAAACATTCAGTACTTC. Translating gives CASSIGVEGTKNIQYF.

The gene calls are TRBV2 and TRBJ2-1; D not certain. Germline CDR1 reads SNHLY; CDR2 reads FYNNEI. The V end was cut by 7 bases, the J end by 9 bases, with 19 bases between. CDR3 length: 14 amino acids. CDR3 in amino acids: CASKVATNSGEQFF. The CDR3 nucleotides read TGTGCCAGCAAGGTGGCTACCAACTCTGGTGAGCAGTTCTTC.

The chain has TRBV29-1 and TRBJ2-5, with 13 bases identical to TRBD2. The CDR3 has 17 residues. Germline V CDR1 and CDR2: SQVTM, ANQGSEA. Germline trimming cut 6 bases from V and 2 bases from J; bases unmatched to any gene: 12. The CDR3 nucleotides are TGCAGCGTAAGCGGTGGGAGGACTAGCGGGAGACAAGAGACCCAGTACTTC. This codes for CSVSGGRTSGRQETQYF.

The rearrangement joins TRBV5-1 to TRBJ2-7, with D tentatively TRBD2 (6 bases). The germline V gene has CDR1 SGHRS and CDR2 YFSETQ. The CDR3 extends over 14 amino acids. Trimming took 4 bases from V and 5 from J, leaving 16 bases between them. As DNA, the CDR3 is TGCGCCAGCAGCCTCGGGCGGGGTATGCACGAGCAGTACTTC. Translated, it gives CASSLGRGMHEQYF.

This sequence joins TRBV9 and TRBJ2-5, with TRBD1 identical over 10 bases. CDR3 length equals 14 residues. CDR1 SGDLS and CDR2 YYNGEE come from the germline V gene. The V segment lost 4 bases and the J segment 4 bases; nucleotides outside the gene matches: 4. This chain's CDR3 is CASSLDRGRETQYF. The CDR3, as DNA: TGTGCCAGCAGCCTAGACAGGGGGCGAGAGACCCAGTACTTC.

The V call is TRBV14, the J call TRBJ2-3, with 9 bases aligning to TRBD2. The V gene's germline CDR1 is SGHDN and CDR2 FVKESK. The junction had 15 bases not matched to a gene; V was cut back by 0 bases and J by 5 bases. This CDR3 comprises 19 residues. The DNA for the CDR3 is TGTGCCAGCAGCCAAGAGAGGGGTAGCGGGAGTACAAAGGGAGATACGCAGTATTTT. Protein product: CASSQERGSGSTKGDTQYF.

The CDR3 bases are TGTGCCAGCAGTGAACCCCAGGTGGGGGACTGGTCGGGAGATACGCAGTATTTT. As protein: CASSEPQVGDWSGDTQYF. The V call is TRBV2, the J call TRBJ2-3; D possibly corresponds to TRBD2 (6 bases). CDR3 length: 18 amino acids. V lost 2 bases, J lost 5 bases, and 23 bases lay in between. Germline values: CDR1 SNHLY, CDR2 FYNNEI.

CDR3 in amino acids: CASKRKTANTGELFF. DNA for the CDR3: TGTGCCAGCAAAAGAAAGACAGCGAACACCGGGGAGCTGTTTTTT. This chain uses TRBV2 with TRBJ2-2, with D possibly being TRBD1 (5 bases). The germline V gene encodes CDR1 SNHLY and CDR2 FYNNEI. The V and J ends lost 7 bases and 0 bases respectively, with 12 bases between them. The CDR3 totals 15 residues.

This sequence joins TRBV18 and TRBJ2-5; no definite D call. CDR1 and CDR2 (germline): KGHSH, LQKENI. V was trimmed by 0 bases and J by 5 bases, leaving 16 bases between them. The length of the CDR3 is 16 residues. The CDR3 nucleotides read TGTGCCAGCTCACCACCGCTCCCTGGGCGTGAGGAGACCCAGTACTTC. This encodes CASSPPLPGREETQYF.

The gene calls are TRBV7-8 and TRBJ1-1; the D is unclear. The CDR3 is 16 residues long. Germline CDR1 is SGHVS and CDR2 is FQNEAQ. V lost 2 bases and J 0 bases, leaving 13 bases between the germline ends. CDR3 DNA sequence: TGTGCCAGCAGCTTAACGGGGAGGGCGGTGAACACTGAAGCTTTCTTT. Protein: CASSLTGRAVNTEAFF.

J is TRBJ2-4 and V is TRBV2, with unresolved D. V was cut by 7 bases and J by 9 bases, with 16 bases left in between. CDR3 length equals 13 residues. The germline V gene has CDR1 SNHLY and CDR2 FYNNEI. CDR3 nucleotides: TGTGCCAGCACAGACCTGCGGTGGGGCATTCAGTACTTC. Its protein is CASTDLRWGIQYF.

This rearrangement joins TRBV25-1 to TRBJ2-7; the D call may be TRBD1 or TRBD2 (5 bases each). The CDR3 spans 15 residues. V dropped 6 bases and J dropped 0 bases, with 15 bases sitting between them. Germline V gives CDR1 MGHDK, CDR2 SYGVNS. Here the CDR3 DNA reads TGTGCCAGCAGCGAACAAACGGGACCCTCCTACGAGCAGTACTTC. Amino acids: CASSEQTGPSYEQYF.